In this sample, the clone carrying this TCR beta chain turned up many times. With 1 base clipped from V and 9 bases from J, the junction kept 7 bases outside the gene matches. CDR1 and CDR2 (germline): MNHEY, SMNVEV (reference sequence). This CDR3 is 15 amino acids long. The data were taken from a study of regulatory T cells in long-lasting Graves disease. Indicated time point: newly diagnosed GD, antithyroid drugs for less than 3 months. From PBMCs, RNA was extracted and then used to make the TCR library. The patients included were those that came from an endocrinology department in Xi'an, China. The authors built TCR beta libraries using iRepertoire HTBI primers and Arm-PCR of CDR3 regions. In the original analysis: Identification yielded approximately 60 TRBV and 14 TRBJ segments across samples. One entry per CDR3 protein, called by TCRdb with MiXCR from the multiplex PCR reads. The authors' filters were not applied to this entry. The sample has about 620,000 distinct CDR3 sequences, 15% to 20% seen once.

A further study also used this sample, focusing on T cells in Graves' hyperthyroidism and ophthalmopathy. That work adds: Every diagnosis used clinical symptoms, serum thyroxine and TRAb, thyroid ultrasound and orbital computed tomography.

The chain has TRBV27 and TRBJ2-4, with 9 bases aligning to TRBD2. This TCR came from a woman in her 30s with Graves disease. The source was peripheral blood mononuclear cells (PBMCs), collected at new diagnosis, from a patient treated with antithyroid drugs. Here the CDR3 reads CASSLLAGDAGIQYF. DNA for the CDR3: TGTGCCAGCAGTTTATTAGCGGGAGACGCAGGCATTCAGTACTTC.